This TCR beta chain was sequenced for a study of T cell changes during pregnancy in multiple sclerosis. The J segment lost 1 base and the V segment lost 5 bases, leaving 9 bases of the junction unmatched. CDR1 is MNHEY, CDR2 SMNVEV, per germline (reference sequence). The CDR3 loop spans 17 amino acids. Generated by immunoSEQ multiplex PCR, the TCRdb table keeps only in-frame clones and is missing some. The sample gives 100,000 or so clones, 94% of which show up once; more than 1.5% is in the top ten. Specimen: peripheral blood, collected after pregnancy. The TCR comes from a female donor in good health, enrolled as a control in a pregnancy study. This rearrangement joins TRBV27 to TRBJ2-3, with 10 positions matching TRBD2. In DNA, the CDR3 is TGTGCCAGCAGTCCATTTACCGGGACTAGCGGCACAGATACGCAGTATTTT. Residues: CASSPFTGTSGTDTQYF.